These 28 T cell receptor beta chains share one sample of origin, sequenced in a study of STAT5B mutations in CD4+ large granular lymphocyte leukemia. Measured with immunoSEQ multiplex PCR; TCRdb has only the in-frame clones, and not every one. The sample shows 48,000 or so clones, roughly two thirds of them seen only once. The sequenced sample was CD4+ T cells from blood buffy coats. The origin of the receptors is a human donor in good health.

As concerns this clone: The germline gene is not matched at one end of the junction; a read error may be the cause. The J gene is TRBJ2-1, the V gene TRBV7-7, with D hard to call. This CDR3 region has 14 residues. The V gene's germline CDR1 is SSHAT and CDR2 FNYEAQ (reference sequence). CDR3 protein: CASSTGLQPNEQFF. The CDR3, as DNA: TGTGCTAGCAGCACCGGTCTACAGCCTAATGAGCAGTTCTTC.

The chain combines TRBV10-3 with TRBJ2-3, with 7 bases matching TRBD2. Trimming took 6 bases from V and 3 from J; bases not matched to a gene: 9. The germline gives CDR1 ENHRY, CDR2 SYGVKD. The CDR3 is made up of 15 amino acids. The CDR3 protein is CAIREGLVATDTQYF. The CDR3, as DNA: TGTGCCATCAGGGAAGGACTAGTGGCAACAGATACGCAGTATTTT.

The genes are TRBV5-5 and TRBJ2-7, with TRBD1 matching over 9 bases. With 2 bases clipped from V and 3 bases from J, the junction kept 9 bases outside the gene matches. CDR1 is SGHKS and CDR2 is YYEKEE in the germline V gene (reference sequence). The CDR3 has 16 amino acids. The CDR3 region is CASSLDPGQGYYEQYF. The CDR3 coding sequence is TGTGCCAGCAGCTTAGACCCGGGACAGGGCTACTACGAGCAGTACTTC.

This clone appeared a single time. V gene TRBV6-6 combines with J gene TRBJ1-4, with TRBD1 matching over 7 bases. The germline gives CDR1 MNHNY, CDR2 SVGAGI (reference sequence). The CDR3 has 14 amino acids. J gave up 8 bases and V 3 bases, and 6 bases lay outside the gene matches. The CDR3 here is CASSYRQGWEKLFF. CDR3 in DNA: TGTGCCAGCAGTTATCGACAGGGATGGGAAAAACTGTTTTTT.

The gene calls are TRBV6-1 and TRBJ1-5; no definite D call. The CDR3 is made up of 13 amino acids. Trimming took 2 bases from V and 13 from J, leaving 15 bases between them. Germline V gives CDR1 MNHNS, CDR2 SASEGT. The CDR3 loop is CASSETEMLSQHF. In DNA form, the CDR3 reads TGTGCCAGCAGTGAAACCGAAATGCTGTCGCAGCATTTT.

This clone was recorded once. J is TRBJ1-2 and V is TRBV9; 8 bases match TRBD1. The CDR3 has 15 residues. V shed 3 bases and J 10 bases; nucleotides not matched to a gene: 14. Germline assignment: CDR1 SGDLS and CDR2 YYNGEE. The chain's CDR3 is CASSAGSGTGRAYTF. The CDR3 nucleotides read TGTGCCAGCAGCGCCGGCTCCGGGACAGGAAGAGCCTACACCTTC.

This clone was detected only a few times. The rearrangement uses TRBV6-5 and TRBJ2-1; 9 bases fit TRBD1. The junction had 9 bases not matched to a gene; V was cut back by 4 bases and J by 8 bases. In germline, CDR1 is MNHEY, CDR2 SVGAGI. The CDR3 is made up of 15 amino acids. CDR3 nucleotides: TGTGCCAGCAGTTCCCCGGGACAGGGTAACTATGAGCAGTTCTTC. Translated: CASSSPGQGNYEQFF.

This chain links TRBV27 with TRBJ1-1; weak D call: TRBD1 (5 bases). This CDR3 contains 13 residues. Trimming removed 9 bases from V and 4 bases from J, with 15 bases in between. In germline, CDR1 is MNHEY, CDR2 SMNVEV (reference sequence). The CDR3 here is CASRGVLGTEAFF. In DNA form, the CDR3 reads TGTGCCAGTCGGGGGGTTTTGGGCACTGAAGCTTTCTTT.

The chain has TRBV19 and TRBJ2-2; TRBD1 matches 10 bases. After removal of 5 bases from V and 6 bases from J, the junction contained 9 bases not matched to a gene. Per germline, CDR1 LNHDA and CDR2 SQIVND (reference sequence). The CDR3 has 16 residues. The CDR3 sequence is CASSRGTGVGAGELFF. The CDR3 coding sequence is TGTGCCAGTAGTCGCGGGACAGGGGTTGGCGCCGGGGAGCTGTTTTTT.

V gene TRBV19 combines with J gene TRBJ1-1; 10 bases map to TRBD1. This CDR3 is built from 15 residues. V was pared by 7 bases and J by 8 bases, with 13 bases of the junction left unmatched. CDR1 and CDR2 (germline): LNHDA, SQIVND (reference sequence). CDR3 bases: TGTGCCAGTAATCCAGGGACAGGGGCTAATTGGGAAGCTTTCTTT. Amino acid sequence: CASNPGTGANWEAFF.

This clone is a singleton in its sample. The rearrangement uses TRBV6-1 and TRBJ2-1, with TRBD1 matching 9 bases. The CDR3 length is 16 residues. V was clipped by 2 bases and J by 6 bases; unmatched bases: 8. CDR1 and CDR2 (germline): MNHNS, SASEGT. The CDR3 sequence is CASSELRGQGGNEQFF. CDR3 DNA sequence: TGTGCCAGCAGTGAATTGAGGGGACAGGGTGGCAATGAGCAGTTCTTC.

The chain joins TRBV10-2 to TRBJ1-5; a weak D match, TRBD1 (6 bases). V was shortened by 7 bases and J by 4 bases, with 11 bases between the two germline ends. The germline CDR1 and CDR2 sequences are WSHSY and SAAADI. The CDR3 consists of 13 residues. The CDR3 DNA is TGCGCCAGCACTGGACAGACTAATCAGCCCCAGCATTTT. This sequence encodes CASTGQTNQPQHF.

The chain combines TRBV18 with TRBJ2-3; D might be TRBD1 (6 bases). Germline lookup yields CDR1 KGHSH and CDR2 LQKENI. With 2 bases removed from V and 6 bases from J, the gap between germline ends came to 12 bases. The length of the CDR3 is 14 residues. CDR3 DNA sequence: TGTGCCAGCTCACCAGGGCAGGGGATCGATACGCAGTATTTT. It yields the protein CASSPGQGIDTQYF.

The gene calls are TRBV2 and TRBJ1-6, with D possibly matching TRBD1 (6 bases). CDR1 and CDR2 from the germline V gene are SNHLY and FYNNEI. Trimming cost V 4 bases and J 18 bases, with 13 bases left between them. This CDR3 comprises 11 residues. As DNA, the CDR3 is TGTGCCAGCAGTGCGGACAGACCTCGCCACTTT. This translates into CASSADRPRHF.

V usage is TRBV30 and J usage is TRBJ2-5, with 10 positions matching TRBD2. After removal of 4 bases from V and 4 bases from J, the junction contained 3 bases not matched to a gene. Germline CDR1 and CDR2: GTSNPN and SVGIG (reference sequence). The CDR3 is 13 amino acids. Here the CDR3 DNA reads TGTGCCTGGAAGGTAGCGGGGGGAGAGACCCAGTACTTC. Translating gives CAWKVAGGETQYF.

Of note for this clone: The identical CDR3 is also encoded by other nucleotide sequences in the sample. The chain recombines TRBV7-2 with TRBJ2-3; no definite D call. With 6 bases removed from V and 3 bases from J, the gap between germline ends came to 4 bases. The length of the CDR3 is 11 residues. CDR1 is SGHTA and CDR2 is FQGNSA in the germline V gene. The CDR3 DNA reads TGTGCCAGCAGTACGACAGATACGCAGTATTTT. Its translation: CASSTTDTQYF. Full variable domain (missing parts from reference TRBV7-2 and TRBJ2-3): GAGVSQSPSNKVTEKGKDVELRCDPISGHTALYWYRQSLGQGLEFLIYFQGNSAPDKSGLPSDRFSAERTGGSVSTLTIQRTQQEDSAVYLCASSTTDTQYFGPGTRLTVL.

The rearrangement joins TRBV7-8 to TRBJ2-6; 8 bases agree with TRBD2. The CDR3 totals 16 residues. V was clipped by 3 bases and J by 2 bases; unmatched bases: 3. The germline V gene encodes CDR1 SGHVS and CDR2 FQNEAQ. The CDR3: CASSFTGGAGANVLTF. The CDR3 DNA is TGTGCCAGCAGCTTTACGGGAGGGGCTGGGGCCAACGTCCTGACTTTC.

V and J are TRBV5-6 and TRBJ1-4; D call uncertain. This CDR3 contains 14 residues. The germline V gene has CDR1 SGHDT and CDR2 YYEEEE. V shed 2 bases and J shed 2 bases, with 7 bases lying between them. CDR3 DNA: TGTGCCAGCAGCTTTTGGATGACTAATGAAAAACTGTTTTTT. Amino acid sequence: CASSFWMTNEKLFF.

J is TRBJ1-1 and V is TRBV5-6; D perhaps matches TRBD1 (6 bases). Per germline, CDR1 SGHDT and CDR2 YYEEEE. The CDR3 is made up of 15 amino acids. V gave up 1 base and J gave up 5 bases, with 15 bases separating them. DNA of the CDR3: TGTGCCAGCAGCTTGATTCAGGGGTGGTGGACTGAAGCTTTCTTT. It encodes CASSLIQGWWTEAFF. The full variable domain, in which reference TRBV5-6 and TRBJ1-1 provide the parts outside the CDR3, is DAGVTQSPTHLIKTRGQQVTLRCSPKSGHDTVSWYQQALGQGPQFIFQYYEEEERQRGNFPDRFSGHQFPNYSSELNVNALLLGDSALYLCASSLIQGWWTEAFFGQGTRLTVV.

The V call is TRBV7-9, the J call TRBJ2-2; the D call may be TRBD1 or TRBD2 (5 bases each). Germline CDR1 and CDR2: SEHNR and FQNEAQ (reference sequence). CDR3 length: 15 amino acids. Trimming took 5 bases from V and 3 from J, leaving 13 bases between them. The CDR3: CASSAGTRDTGELFF. CDR3 DNA: TGTGCCAGCAGCGCCGGGACCCGCGACACCGGGGAGCTGTTTTTT.

The chain links TRBV27 to TRBJ2-5; D is perhaps TRBD1 or TRBD2 (5 bases each). V lost 6 bases and J 4 bases, leaving 18 bases between the germline ends. Germline loops: CDR1 MNHEY, CDR2 SMNVEV (reference sequence). CDR3 size: 15 residues. The CDR3, as DNA: TGTGCCAGCAGCGCTTCCGGGGCGATCCCAGAGACCCAGTACTTC. The encoded protein is CASSASGAIPETQYF.

The chain carries TRBV2 and TRBJ2-1, with no clear D. Germline assignment: CDR1 SNHLY and CDR2 FYNNEI. Trimming removed 5 bases at V and 3 bases at J, with 5 bases between. The CDR3 has 12 residues. CDR3 in amino acids: CASSLLYNEQFF. CDR3 DNA: TGTGCCAGCAGTCTCCTCTACAATGAGCAGTTCTTC.

V gene TRBV7-3 combines with J gene TRBJ2-5; D not certain. Looked up from germline, CDR1 is SGHTA and CDR2 is FQGTGA. The CDR3 length is 13 residues. The V and J ends lost 2 bases and 7 bases respectively, with 11 bases between them. The CDR3 DNA is TGTGCCAGCAGCTTACTAGGATTGGGGACCCAGTACTTC. Residues: CASSLLGLGTQYF.

This clone was seen only a few times. This chain links TRBV2 with TRBJ1-6; D gene uncertain. This CDR3 comprises 15 residues. In germline, CDR1 is SNHLY, CDR2 FYNNEI. Trimming shortened V by 2 bases and J by 4 bases, and 9 bases separated the two germline ends. Here the CDR3 reads CASSELEVYNSPLHF. As DNA, the CDR3 is TGTGCCAGCAGTGAACTGGAGGTTTATAATTCACCCCTCCACTTT. Combining the CDR3 with reference TRBV2 and TRBJ1-6 gives the whole variable domain EPEVTQTPSHQVTQMGQEVILRCVPISNHLYFYWYRQILGQKVEFLVSFYNNEISEKSEIFDDQFSVERPDGSNFTLKIRSTKLEDSAMYFCASSELEVYNSPLHFGNGTRLTVT.

The V call is TRBV11-2, the J call TRBJ2-1, with 8 bases fitting TRBD2. The CDR3 contains 15 residues. Germline assignment: CDR1 SGHAT and CDR2 FQNNGV. V lost 3 bases, J lost 7 bases, and 8 bases stayed unmatched. CDR3 loop: CASSFGGAFFNEQFF. In DNA, the CDR3 is TGTGCCAGCAGCTTCGGGGGGGCGTTTTTTAATGAGCAGTTCTTC.

The V call is TRBV28, the J call TRBJ2-3; D is unresolved. The CDR3 length is 14 residues. The germline CDR1 and CDR2 sequences are MDHEN and SYDVKM. Trimming shortened V by 6 bases and J by 0 bases, and 10 bases separated the two germline ends. CDR3 sequence reads: CASSPRSSTDTQYF. CDR3 DNA: TGTGCCAGCAGCCCCCGATCTAGCACAGATACGCAGTATTTT.

The V gene is TRBV5-1, the J gene TRBJ2-3; 10 bases fit TRBD1. The germline gives CDR1 SGHRS, CDR2 YFSETQ. V shed 4 bases, J shed 1 base, and the junction held 6 bases outside the gene matches. This CDR3 region has 16 residues. CDR3 loop: CASSISGTGGTDTQYF. The CDR3 nucleotides are TGCGCCAGCAGCATCTCCGGGACAGGGGGCACAGATACGCAGTATTTT.

V is TRBV30 and J is TRBJ1-3; D is ambiguous. The CDR3 is made up of 11 amino acids. Germline V gene data show CDR1 as GTSNPN and CDR2 as SVGIG (reference sequence). Between the trimmed V and J ends, which lost 2 bases and 4 bases, there was a span of 3 bases. In nucleotides, the CDR3 is TGTGCCTGGAGTATAGGAAACACCATATATTTT. As protein: CAWSIGNTIYF.